This T cell receptor beta chain was identified during a study of CD8 T cells in ankylosing spondylitis. General study points: Earlier work had already found some motif variants in reactive arthritis synovial fluid and blood.

TCRdb recomputed calls from the 5' RACE reads with MiXCR, one row per CDR3 protein. The table shows just over 150,000 distinct CDR3 sequences, with roughly 18% occurring only once. On this clonotype: The antigen is unknown. One end of the junction varies from germline; a read error may be responsible.

CDR1 is KGHDR, CDR2 SFDVKD, per germline. This CDR3 spans 15 amino acids. The sequenced sample consisted of blood, either unsorted or a sorted T cell fraction (not recorded which). This TCR came from a male donor with ankylosing spondylitis or in good health (not recorded which). V usage is TRBV24-1 and J usage is TRBJ2-2, with TRBD2 matching over 9 bases. The CDR3 here is CATSDASGNTGELSF. DNA of the CDR3: TGTGCCACCAGTGATGCTAGCGGGAACACCGGGGAGCTGTCTTTT.